A selection of T cell receptor beta chains follows, all from one sample in a study of blood T cell repertoires in COVID-19. Some clones are missing from TCRdb's copy, which holds only in-frame ones; the method was immunoSEQ multiplex PCR. Among some 390,000 clones listed, around 91% were seen once. The sequenced sample consisted of peripheral blood. All receptors derive from a woman in her forties with COVID-19, enrolled during active disease. Each CDR3 is given with its conserved first and last residue. The order of the fields is J gene, V gene, CDR3 protein.

J gene: TRBJ2-1; V gene: TRBV7-3; CDR3 protein: CASSFTTSGYNEQFF
J gene: TRBJ1-2; V gene: TRBV5-6; CDR3 protein: CASSLAGQGGGGYTF
J gene: TRBJ2-5; V gene: TRBV5-1; CDR3 protein: CASSLSVGTTQETQYF
J gene: TRBJ1-1; V gene: TRBV5-4; CDR3 protein: CASSFEGLNTEAFF
J gene: TRBJ2-1; V gene: TRBV30; CDR3 protein: CAWSRTDRYNEQFF
J gene: TRBJ1-2; V gene: TRBV18; CDR3 protein: CASSPRGADGYTF
J gene: TRBJ1-2; V gene: TRBV18; CDR3 protein: CASSPPSARADLGYTF
J gene: TRBJ1-5; V gene: TRBV5-1; CDR3 protein: CASSLLGTGQPQHF
J gene: TRBJ1-1; V gene: TRBV7-9; CDR3 protein: CASRSGMNTEAFF
J gene: TRBJ1-5; V gene: TRBV18; CDR3 protein: CASSSRQGGNQPQHF
J gene: TRBJ1-5; V gene: TRBV18; CDR3 protein: CASSLTGSNQPQHF
J gene: TRBJ1-3; V gene: TRBV12-3/TRBV12-4; CDR3 protein: CASSFSIGNTIYF
J gene: TRBJ2-7; V gene: TRBV7-8; CDR3 protein: CASSRAGGSYEQYF